This T cell receptor beta chain was found in a study of cytomegalovirus exposure and HLA in healthy donors. Points from the study as a whole: As a later analysis revealed, most CMV-associated TCR beta chains appeared HLA-restricted. Cytomegalovirus-associated TCR beta chains were listed, numbering more than 150.

The PCR made use of 60 Vbeta and 13 Jbeta primers. Method: immunoSEQ multiplex PCR; TCRdb's copy keeps in-frame clones and lacks some. The table lists approximately 120,000 clones, over 75% of them singletons, with under 5% in the top ten. The germline gives CDR1 SQVTM, CDR2 ANQGSEA. V was pared by 1 base and J by 5 bases, with 18 bases between. This CDR3 has 15 residues. In the case of this clone: The antigen is unknown.

Sequencing used PBMCs. V is TRBV29-1 and J is TRBJ2-7, with D possibly TRBD1 on 6 matching bases. The TCR sequence derives from a man younger than 35 in good health and CMV-seropositive. CDR3 bases: TGCAGCGTTGAAGGTTGGCAACAGGGAGTCAACGAGCAGTACTTC. It codes for CSVEGWQQGVNEQYF.